The 16 T cell receptor beta chains below all came from one sample that was sequenced in a study of blood T cell repertoires in COVID-19. The protocol was immunoSEQ multiplex PCR, while the TCRdb copy is restricted to in-frame clones and leaves out a portion. The sample yields 130,000 or so clones, roughly 80% seen once. The sample comprised peripheral blood. Receptors were obtained from a woman between 55 and 75 years old with acute or convalescent COVID-19.

The J gene is TRBJ1-1, the V gene TRBV10-3, with D maybe TRBD1 (5 bases). V lost 2 bases and J 7 bases, leaving 8 bases between the germline ends. Germline CDR1 reads ENHRY; CDR2 reads SYGVKD. The CDR3 spans 12 residues. The CDR3 nucleotides read TGTGCCATCAGTGAGATTAGGGGTGAAGCTTTCTTT. Its translation: CAISEIRGEAFF.

This clone was seen only a few times. The chain employs TRBV7-3 and TRBJ2-5, with 8 bases fitting TRBD2. J gave up 2 bases and V 6 bases, and 11 bases lay outside the gene matches. The germline gives CDR1 SGHTA, CDR2 FQGTGA. CDR3 length equals 16 residues. CDR3: CASSLRGTRTQETQYF. CDR3 sequence (DNA): TGTGCCAGCAGTTTACGAGGGACTAGGACTCAAGAGACCCAGTACTTC.

The J gene is TRBJ1-2, the V gene TRBV6-2 or TRBV6-3; the D gene is possibly TRBD1 (6 bases). Germline loops: CDR1 MNHEY, CDR2 SVGEGT. The CDR3 sequence is 15 residues long. V was pared by 4 bases and J by 4 bases, with 16 bases between. The CDR3 region is CASSWETGFAYGYTF. In DNA, the CDR3 is TGTGCCAGCAGTTGGGAAACAGGGTTCGCCTATGGCTACACCTTC.

The V call is TRBV10-1, the J call TRBJ1-1; the match to TRBD1 covers 7 bases. Per the germline V gene, CDR1 is WNHNN and CDR2 is SYGVQD (reference sequence). The CDR3 runs 13 residues. V was pared by 5 bases and J by 10 bases, with 10 bases of the junction left unmatched. The CDR3, as DNA: TGCGCCAGCAGTTCGAACAGGGGAATCGGAGCTTTCTTT. This sequence encodes CASSSNRGIGAFF.

The chain is built from TRBV25-1 and TRBJ1-2, with D uncertain. This CDR3 spans 15 amino acids. V was pared by 3 bases and J by 5 bases, with 16 bases between. Germline-derived CDR1 and CDR2 are MGHDK and SYGVNS. CDR3 amino acids: CASSDSPSVFYGYTF. The CDR3 DNA is TGTGCCAGCAGTGACTCCCCCAGCGTATTTTATGGCTACACCTTC.

The gene calls are TRBV5-1 and TRBJ2-2, with 9 bases aligning to TRBD2. Germline values: CDR1 SGHRS, CDR2 YFSETQ. This CDR3 contains 15 residues. Unmatched junction bases numbered 8, after V lost 4 bases and J lost 7 bases. CDR3 nucleotides: TGCGCCAGCAGCCCGCGGGGGGGCCAAGACGGGGAGCTGTTTTTT. It translates to CASSPRGGQDGELFF.

This clone was observed a few times. The CDR3 DNA is TGTGCCAGCTCACCCCAGGAGGGAAGCTATGGCTACACCTTC. Protein product: CASSPQEGSYGYTF. V and J are TRBV18 and TRBJ1-2; no firm D call. The CDR3 runs to 14 residues. The V gene lost 3 bases and the J gene lost 4 bases, with 12 bases spanning the gap. Germline V gives CDR1 KGHSH, CDR2 LQKENI.

V gene TRBV5-6 combines with J gene TRBJ2-5; 7 bases agree with TRBD1. Trimming at V came to 4 bases and at J to 4 bases, leaving 13 bases not matched to a gene. Germline V gives CDR1 SGHDT, CDR2 YYEEEE. The CDR3 runs to 16 residues. The CDR3 sequence: CASSPTHRGGGETQYF. The CDR3 bases are TGTGCCAGCAGCCCTACCCACAGGGGCGGAGGAGAGACCCAGTACTTC.

CDR3: CASSLSGYTEAFF. CDR3 coding DNA: TGTGCCAGCAGCCTCTCAGGGTACACTGAAGCTTTCTTT. The chain employs TRBV5-4 and TRBJ1-1; tentatively, D is TRBD1 (5 bases). Germline assignment: CDR1 SGHNT and CDR2 YYREEE (reference sequence). V dropped 4 bases and J dropped 3 bases, with 10 bases sitting between them. This CDR3 region has 13 residues.

This clone was counted once. V gene TRBV11-2 combines with J gene TRBJ1-2; TRBD1 agrees at 11 bases. The CDR3 runs to 16 residues. J lost 8 bases, V lost 3 bases, and 11 bases had no gene match. Germline V CDR1 and CDR2: SGHAT, FQNNGV. For the CDR3, the DNA is TGTGCCAGCAGCTTGGGATTCGGACAGGGGGCAGGCGGCTACACCTTC. Translation gives CASSLGFGQGAGGYTF.

The rearrangement joins TRBV18 to TRBJ1-3; TRBD1 might be the D (6 bases). V was shortened by 1 base and J by 0 bases, with 7 bases between the two germline ends. Per germline, CDR1 KGHSH and CDR2 LQKENI. The CDR3 loop spans 15 amino acids. The CDR3 nucleotides are TGTGCCAGCTCACCACAGGGGGTCTCTGGAAACACCATATATTTT. Its translation is CASSPQGVSGNTIYF.

The genes are TRBV13 and TRBJ2-4, with D unresolved. Trimming stripped 5 bases from V and 7 bases from J, with 12 bases between. CDR3 length equals 13 residues. Germline V gene lookup returns CDR1 PRHDT and CDR2 FYEKMQ (reference sequence). As DNA, the CDR3 is TGTGCCAGCAGCCTAATCCCTGTGAACATTCAGTACTTC. As protein: CASSLIPVNIQYF.

J is TRBJ2-5 and V is TRBV2; 8 positions agree with TRBD2. Trimming cost V 6 bases and J 5 bases; bases outside gene matches: 8. The CDR3 runs to 14 residues. Looked up from germline, CDR1 is SNHLY and CDR2 is FYNNEI. CDR3 residues: CASSDAGGGETQYF. Written as DNA, the CDR3 is TGTGCCAGCAGCGACGCGGGGGGCGGGGAGACCCAGTACTTC.

The chain couples TRBV19 to TRBJ1-2; the match to TRBD1 covers 7 bases. The germline CDR1 and CDR2 sequences are LNHDA and SQIVND (reference sequence). The CDR3 length is 14 residues. J was trimmed by 4 bases and V by 5 bases; bases with no gene match: 7. DNA for the CDR3: TGTGCCAGTAGTCCGGGACAGAGGATCTATGGCTACACCTTC. This translates into CASSPGQRIYGYTF.

This clone was seen just once. The chain couples TRBV12-3 or TRBV12-4 to TRBJ1-2; 10 bases are shared with TRBD1. This CDR3 has 13 residues. The J segment lost 4 bases and the V segment lost 5 bases, leaving 1 base of the junction unmatched. The CDR3 protein is CASSRQGAYGYTF. CDR3 bases: TGTGCCAGCAGTCGACAGGGGGCCTATGGCTACACCTTC.

V and J are TRBV5-4 and TRBJ1-2, with D unclear. Germline assignment: CDR1 SGHNT and CDR2 YYREEE (reference sequence). Deletions cut 0 bases from V and 3 bases from J, with 9 bases between. The CDR3 totals 14 residues. The CDR3 nucleotides are TGTGCCAGCAGCTTGGAACAGAGGGACTATGGCTACACCTTC. This sequence encodes CASSLEQRDYGYTF.